This TCR beta chain emerged from a study of Ad26.COV2.S vaccination and SARS-CoV-2 variants. Study details: The donor belonged to the COV1001 Ad26.COV2.S trial arm. Donor got 5x10^10 or 1x10^11 viral particles of Ad26.COV2.S.

V shed 0 bases and J shed 11 bases, with 16 bases lying between them. CDR3 length: 14 amino acids. Germline CDR1 is LGHNA and CDR2 is YNFKEQ. Clones were read by immunoSEQ multiplex PCR, and TCRdb kept only the in-frame ones, dropping some. The repertoire includes about 320,000 clones, about 86% of them detected once, and 1.9% sits in the top ten. The treatment: over 15 received Ad26.COV2.S at low or high dose, single or two shots; about five received placebo; per-sample allocation not given. Sampling happened 63 days after the first vaccine or placebo injection. At a Boston site, the person donating was an adult of 18-55 years.

J is TRBJ1-1 and V is TRBV4-2; D is ambiguous. Sequencing was performed on peripheral blood, taken in a trial of Ad26.COV2.S vaccine versus placebo. The sequence derives from a person between 18 and 60 years old who received the Ad26.COV2.S COVID-19 vaccine or a placebo. CDR3 coding DNA: TGTGCCAGCAGCCAAGAGGATGCCTTAACTGTGGCTTTCTTT. Its protein is CASSQEDALTVAFF.